This T cell receptor (beta chain) is from a study of CD8 T cells in ankylosing spondylitis. Findings and limits, study-wide: A TCR beta motif made of fewer than ten highly homologous variants seemed typical of ankylosing spondylitis blood. The authors found the disease-linked clones to be CD8+ and relatively rare in peripheral blood.

Germline V CDR1 and CDR2: MNHEY, SVGAGI. The V and J ends lost 0 bases and 6 bases, in that order; junction bases with no gene match: 1. The CDR3 has 15 residues. TCRdb passed the 5' RACE reads through MiXCR, listing each CDR3 protein once. Found here are 250,000 to 350,000 distinct CDR3 sequences, around 19% of them singletons; the top ten hold around 8%. As regards this clonotype: The antigen is not known.

The clonotype comes from a male donor with ankylosing spondylitis or in good health (not recorded which). Material for sequencing was blood, either unsorted or a sorted T cell fraction (not recorded which). The genes are TRBV6-5 and TRBJ2-2; 10 nucleotides match TRBD1. CDR3 DNA: TGTGCCAGCAGTTACTCCGGGACAGGGGCCGGGGAGCTGTTTTTT. Protein: CASSYSGTGAGELFF.